The 5 T cell receptor beta chains below were found in one sample sequenced in a study of identical twins. TCRdb fed the 5' RACE reads into MiXCR, producing one record per CDR3 protein. The sample has some 500,000 distinct CDR3 sequences; just under 10% are singletons. These same data were also listed under a study on yellow fever vaccine responses in identical twins.

The sample taken for sequencing was PBMCs. The receptors here all came from a woman aged 18 to 35 in good health.

Turning to this clonotype: A much larger clonotype is one base distant, so this may be a read error. The V and J genes are TRBV4-2 and TRBJ2-1; tentative D call: TRBD2 (5 bases). V was shortened by 4 bases and J by 7 bases, with 14 bases between the two germline ends. This CDR3 spans 14 amino acids. Germline V gene sequence: CDR1 LGHNA, CDR2 YNFKEQ. The CDR3 sequence: CASSLGSGVNEQFF. The CDR3 region has the DNA TGTGCCAGCAGCCTAGGGTCCGGGGTGAATGAGCAGTTCTTC.

This clonotype was seen many times. The J gene is TRBJ2-7, the V gene TRBV20-1; TRBD2 matches at 7 bases. The CDR3 is 14 residues long. Germline V lookup: CDR1 DFQATT, CDR2 SNEGSKA (reference sequence). J was trimmed by 3 bases and V by 4 bases; bases with no gene match: 9. The chain's CDR3 is CSAISSGARYEQYF. CDR3 DNA: TGCAGTGCTATCTCAAGCGGGGCGCGCTACGAGCAGTACTTC.

This clonotype was recorded many times. J is TRBJ1-1 and V is TRBV15, with D possibly being TRBD1 (6 bases). The CDR3 spans 13 residues. The germline CDR1 and CDR2 sequences are LNHNV and YYDKDF (reference sequence). Trimming pared 4 bases from V and 3 bases from J, leaving 9 bases between. CDR3 coding DNA: TGTGCCACCAGCATGGACAGCGACACTGAAGCTTTCTTT. This codes for CATSMDSDTEAFF.

J is TRBJ2-5 and V is TRBV5-1, with D hard to call. Per germline, CDR1 SGHRS and CDR2 YFSETQ. The V end lost 0 bases, the J end lost 3 bases, and 9 bases lay between the germline ends. There are 14 residues in the CDR3. CDR3 nucleotide sequence: TGCGCCAGCAGCTTGGGTCGGGCGAAAGAGACCCAGTACTTC. This gives the protein CASSLGRAKETQYF.

This clonotype was counted ten times or more. The V gene is TRBV27, the J gene TRBJ2-1; 16 nucleotides match TRBD2. V was clipped by 10 bases and J by 6 bases; unmatched bases: 9. This CDR3 has 16 amino acids. Germline V gives CDR1 MNHEY, CDR2 SMNVEV (reference sequence). CDR3 amino acids: CATGLAGGPAVNEQFF. The DNA for the CDR3 is TGTGCCACGGGACTAGCGGGAGGGCCAGCGGTCAATGAGCAGTTCTTC.